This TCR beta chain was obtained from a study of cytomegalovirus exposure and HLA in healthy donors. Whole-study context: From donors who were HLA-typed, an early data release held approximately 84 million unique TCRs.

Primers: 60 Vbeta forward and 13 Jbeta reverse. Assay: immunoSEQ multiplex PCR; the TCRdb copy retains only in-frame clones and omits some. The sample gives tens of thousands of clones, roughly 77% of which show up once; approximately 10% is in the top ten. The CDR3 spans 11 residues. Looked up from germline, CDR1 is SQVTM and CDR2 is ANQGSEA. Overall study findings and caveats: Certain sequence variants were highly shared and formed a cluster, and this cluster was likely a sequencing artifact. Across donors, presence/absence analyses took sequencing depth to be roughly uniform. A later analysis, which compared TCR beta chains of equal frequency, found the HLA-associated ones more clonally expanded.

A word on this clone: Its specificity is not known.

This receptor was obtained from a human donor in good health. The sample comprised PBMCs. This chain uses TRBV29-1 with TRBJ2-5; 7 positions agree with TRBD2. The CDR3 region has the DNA TGCCAAGGACTAGTTCAAGAGACCCAGTACTTC. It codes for CQGLVQETQYF.